The 28 T cell receptor beta chains presented below share a single source sample, sequenced in a study of cytomegalovirus exposure and HLA in healthy donors. The PCR made use of 60 Vbeta and 13 Jbeta primers. The method was immunoSEQ multiplex PCR; TCRdb's version includes in-frame clones alone and lacks a portion of them. The sample shows about 210,000 clones, around 80% of them seen only once. Sequencing used PBMCs. Source of these receptors: a boy under 18 in good health and CMV-seronegative.

The rearrangement uses TRBV30 and TRBJ2-1, with 10 bases that match TRBD1. This CDR3 comprises 11 residues. Germline trimming cut 4 bases from V and 10 bases from J; bases unmatched to any gene: 1. Germline V gene data show CDR1 as GTSNPN and CDR2 as SVGIG (reference sequence). CDR3 DNA sequence: TGTGCCTGGACGACAGGGGGCGAGCAGTTCTTC. Its protein product is CAWTTGGEQFF.

V and J are TRBV30 and TRBJ1-2, with D unresolved. The CDR3 is 14 amino acids. Germline CDR1 and CDR2: GTSNPN and SVGIG (reference sequence). V was pared by 2 bases and J by 1 base, with 11 bases between. The CDR3 nucleotides are TGTGCCTGGAGTTCAACAGTCTTTAACTATGGCTACACCTTC. Residues: CAWSSTVFNYGYTF.

The chain links TRBV2 to TRBJ1-1; D is perhaps TRBD1 (5 bases). V lost 8 bases, J lost 4 bases, and 20 bases lay in between. The CDR3 extends over 15 amino acids. Germline CDR1 reads SNHLY; CDR2 reads FYNNEI. This CDR3 is CASGAGPTRGTEAFF. In DNA, the CDR3 is TGTGCCAGCGGGGCGGGACCCACGCGCGGCACTGAAGCTTTCTTT.

This clone has more than one count but fewer than ten. The CDR3 region is CASSRRSTRVLEQYF. DNA for the CDR3: TGTGCCAGCAGCCGGCGAAGTACCAGGGTGCTCGAGCAGTACTTC. The chain couples TRBV7-8 to TRBJ2-7; the D gene is possibly TRBD1 (5 bases). The CDR3 is made up of 15 amino acids. Germline loops: CDR1 SGHVS, CDR2 FQNEAQ. Between the trimmed V and J ends, which lost 5 bases and 6 bases, there was a span of 20 bases.

The V and J genes are TRBV29-1 and TRBJ1-2, with 7 bases that match TRBD1. J lost 7 bases, V lost 7 bases, and 15 bases had no gene match. CDR1 and CDR2 (germline): SQVTM, ANQGSEA. The CDR3 is 14 amino acids. The DNA for the CDR3 is TGCAGCGCCAAGAGGGGCAACAGGGGAGGTGGCTACACCTTC. It yields the protein CSAKRGNRGGGYTF.

This clone has only a few counts. The V and J genes are TRBV25-1 and TRBJ2-1; 9 bases map to TRBD1. Per germline, CDR1 MGHDK and CDR2 SYGVNS. The CDR3 contains 15 residues. V lost 2 bases, J lost 8 bases, and 7 bases stayed unmatched. DNA for the CDR3: TGTGCCAGCAGTGAAAAAAGGTGGACAGGGGATGAGCAGTTCTTC. This codes for CASSEKRWTGDEQFF.

This sequence joins TRBV6-5 and TRBJ2-1, with 9 bases matching TRBD2. Looked up from germline, CDR1 is MNHEY and CDR2 is SVGAGI. Trimming took 2 bases from V and 7 from J; bases not matched to a gene: 6. This CDR3 comprises 15 residues. The CDR3 protein is CASSYVAGGENEQFF. In nucleotides, the CDR3 is TGTGCCAGCAGTTACGTGGCGGGAGGGGAGAATGAGCAGTTCTTC.

This chain uses TRBV9 with TRBJ2-7, with 8 bases matching TRBD1. The CDR3 length is 13 residues. V gave up 4 bases and J gave up 5 bases; unmatched junction bases: 5. Germline V gene sequence: CDR1 SGDLS, CDR2 YYNGEE. The DNA of the CDR3 is TGTGCCAGCAGCATCGGACAGGGTAACGAGCAGTACTTC. This gives the protein CASSIGQGNEQYF.

The rearrangement uses TRBV11-2 and TRBJ2-1; tentatively, D is TRBD2 (5 bases). The CDR3 totals 16 residues. V was clipped by 0 bases and J by 1 base, with 10 bases between them. Germline loops: CDR1 SGHAT, CDR2 FQNNGV. Written as DNA, the CDR3 is TGTGCCAGCAGCTTAGAACCCGGGGAGTCCTACAATGAGCAGTTCTTC. This gives the protein CASSLEPGESYNEQFF.

The chain joins TRBV7-2 to TRBJ1-5; no definite D call. The length of the CDR3 is 14 residues. Trimming left V 9 bases short and J 2 bases short, with 14 bases between. Per the germline V gene, CDR1 is SGHTA and CDR2 is FQGNSA. CDR3: CASKQVLRNQPQHF. In DNA, the CDR3 is TGTGCCAGTAAGCAGGTTTTACGCAATCAGCCCCAGCATTTT.

This clone was observed a few times. The V and J genes are TRBV10-3 and TRBJ2-1, with 7 bases lining up with TRBD1. The CDR3 length is 14 residues. The junction had 1 base not matched to a gene; V was cut back by 4 bases and J by 1 base. Germline assignment: CDR1 ENHRY and CDR2 SYGVKD. In DNA, the CDR3 is TGTGCCATCAGTGGACAGGGATCCTACAATGAGCAGTTCTTC. Translated: CAISGQGSYNEQFF.

V gene TRBV5-1 combines with J gene TRBJ2-2; 9 bases match TRBD2. Germline CDR1 SGHRS, CDR2 YFSETQ. The CDR3 is 16 amino acids. The J segment lost 0 bases and the V segment lost 4 bases, leaving 4 bases of the junction unmatched. The CDR3 DNA reads as TGCGCCAGCAGCGCATTAGCGGGGGCGAACACCGGGGAGCTGTTTTTT. It is translated as CASSALAGANTGELFF.

This chain joins TRBV7-2 and TRBJ2-7, with TRBD2 matching over 8 bases. The ends lost 0 bases at V and 2 bases at J; junction bases unmatched: 6. Germline V lookup: CDR1 SGHTA, CDR2 FQGNSA. This CDR3 has 16 residues. CDR3 protein: CASSLAFSSGTYEQYF. The CDR3 nucleotides are TGTGCCAGCAGCTTAGCGTTTAGTAGCGGGACCTACGAGCAGTACTTC. Full variable domain (outside the CDR3, taken from reference TRBV7-2 and TRBJ2-7): GAGVSQSPSNKVTEKGKDVELRCDPISGHTALYWYRQSLGQGLEFLIYFQGNSAPDKSGLPSDRFSAERTGGSVSTLTIQRTQQEDSAVYLCASSLAFSSGTYEQYFGPGTRLTVT.

This clone is a singleton in its sample. V and J are TRBV30 and TRBJ1-2; no reliable D call. With 3 bases removed from V and 0 bases from J, the gap between germline ends came to 8 bases. The CDR3 is 13 residues long. Germline CDR1 reads GTSNPN; CDR2 reads SVGIG (reference sequence). CDR3 DNA: TGTGCCTGGAGCGCAGGCTCTAACTATGGCTACACCTTC. It translates to CAWSAGSNYGYTF.

This chain links TRBV18 with TRBJ1-1; D possibly corresponds to TRBD1 (5 bases). This CDR3 spans 13 amino acids. Germline V gene sequence: CDR1 KGHSH, CDR2 LQKENI. Trimming left V 1 base short and J 5 bases short, with 8 bases between. Here the CDR3 DNA reads TGTGCCAGCTCACCACTTCAGGGTACTGAAGCTTTCTTT. Its translation: CASSPLQGTEAFF.

The chain joins TRBV19 to TRBJ2-7, with TRBD1 matching 9 bases. Germline-derived CDR1 and CDR2 are LNHDA and SQIVND (reference sequence). With V trimmed by 7 bases and J by 5 bases, 12 bases remained unmatched. CDR3 size: 15 residues. CDR3: CASMPGTGFDHEQYF. CDR3 sequence (DNA): TGTGCCAGTATGCCCGGGACAGGGTTCGACCACGAGCAGTACTTC.

This clone has a handful of counts. V usage is TRBV5-6 and J usage is TRBJ1-2; 8 nucleotides agree with TRBD1. Per germline, CDR1 SGHDT and CDR2 YYEEEE. The CDR3 is made up of 14 amino acids. Losses at the gene ends were 2 bases for V and 4 bases for J; bases not matched to a gene: 4. CDR3 coding DNA: TGTGCCAGCAGCTTAGGACAGGGTCCCTATGGCTACACCTTC. Translation gives CASSLGQGPYGYTF.

The chain recombines TRBV15 with TRBJ2-7; 9 bases line up with TRBD1. The CDR3 has 15 amino acids. Germline assignment: CDR1 LNHNV and CDR2 YYDKDF (reference sequence). V lost 2 bases, J lost 1 base, and 3 bases stayed unmatched. CDR3 nucleotides: TGTGCCACCAGCAGATCCGGGACAGGGTCCTACGAGCAGTACTTC. It yields the protein CATSRSGTGSYEQYF.

As for this clone: Other DNA sequences from this sample encode an identical CDR3 as well. The gene calls are TRBV7-2 and TRBJ2-7; 12 bases are shared with TRBD2. The CDR3 spans 15 residues. CDR1 is SGHTA and CDR2 is FQGNSA in the germline V gene. V shed 5 bases, J shed 2 bases, and the junction held 4 bases outside the gene matches. In DNA form, the CDR3 reads TGTGCCAGCAGCCGAACTAGCGGGAGGACCTACGAGCAGTACTTC. It translates to CASSRTSGRTYEQYF. The whole variable domain, remainder taken from reference TRBV7-2 and TRBJ2-7, is GAGVSQSPSNKVTEKGKDVELRCDPISGHTALYWYRQSLGQGLEFLIYFQGNSAPDKSGLPSDRFSAERTGGSVSTLTIQRTQQEDSAVYLCASSRTSGRTYEQYFGPGTRLTVT.

This clone has just a few counts. Other DNA sequences in this sample translate to the same CDR3. The V call is TRBV6-5, the J call TRBJ2-7, with unresolved D. Between the trimmed V and J ends, which lost 6 bases and 6 bases, there was a span of 9 bases. The CDR3 extends over 11 amino acids. CDR1 MNHEY and CDR2 SVGAGI come from the germline V gene. This chain's CDR3 is CASSRTGEQYF. CDR3 in DNA: TGTGCCAGCAGCCGAACGGGCGAGCAGTACTTC.

This chain connects TRBV6-5 to TRBJ1-1, with D maybe TRBD1 (6 bases). CDR3 size: 13 residues. Trimming took off 0 bases at V and 9 bases at J, with 11 bases between the two ends. The germline V gene has CDR1 MNHEY and CDR2 SVGAGI. DNA for the CDR3: TGTGCCAGCAGTTACTCTGAGGGGGGGAAAGCTTTCTTT. Amino acids: CASSYSEGGKAFF.

The V gene is TRBV9, the J gene TRBJ1-1, with 9 bases lining up with TRBD1. The ends lost 7 bases at V and 4 bases at J; junction bases unmatched: 2. The CDR3 is made up of 12 amino acids. The V gene's germline CDR1 is SGDLS and CDR2 YYNGEE. CDR3 nucleotides: TGTGCCAGCCGACAGGGGGGCACTGAAGCTTTCTTT. This codes for CASRQGGTEAFF.

The chain employs TRBV19 and TRBJ2-1; D perhaps matches TRBD1 (5 bases). Germline V gene sequence: CDR1 LNHDA, CDR2 SQIVND (reference sequence). Trimming removed 3 bases from V and 7 bases from J, with 10 bases in between. The CDR3 has 13 residues. This CDR3 reads CASSMGPGNEQFF. For the CDR3, the DNA is TGTGCCAGTAGTATGGGGCCCGGTAATGAGCAGTTCTTC.

The table lists this clone with a count of one. The rearrangement links TRBV30 to TRBJ1-1; the match to TRBD1 covers 10 bases. Germline lookup yields CDR1 GTSNPN and CDR2 SVGIG (reference sequence). CDR3 length: 12 residues. After removal of 8 bases from V and 6 bases from J, the junction contained 6 bases not matched to a gene. In DNA form, the CDR3 reads TGTGCCGGGGGACAGGGGAGGGCTGAAGCTTTCTTT. This codes for CAGGQGRAEAFF.

The chain carries TRBV30 and TRBJ2-7; 8 bases are a match to TRBD1. Germline V gene data show CDR1 as GTSNPN and CDR2 as SVGIG (reference sequence). The CDR3 loop spans 13 amino acids. V lost 2 bases to trimming and J lost 6 bases; unmatched junction nucleotides: 6. This chain's CDR3 is CAWSSGGQGEQYF. The CDR3 coding sequence is TGTGCCTGGAGTTCAGGGGGCCAGGGCGAGCAGTACTTC.

This chain joins TRBV11-2 and TRBJ2-1; 8 bases are shared with TRBD2. The CDR3 is made up of 15 amino acids. The germline V gene encodes CDR1 SGHAT and CDR2 FQNNGV. The junction had 13 bases not matched to a gene; V was cut back by 5 bases and J by 10 bases. The CDR3 sequence: CASSRGGLPIREQFF. In DNA, the CDR3 is TGTGCCAGCAGCCGGGGGGGCCTACCTATAAGGGAGCAGTTCTTC.

The rearrangement links TRBV6-5 to TRBJ2-3, with D maybe TRBD2 (6 bases). Per germline, CDR1 MNHEY and CDR2 SVGAGI. V dropped 3 bases and J dropped 6 bases, with 19 bases sitting between them. The CDR3 spans 16 residues. CDR3 protein: CASSYGGSVPEDTQYF. In DNA form, the CDR3 reads TGTGCCAGCAGTTATGGAGGGAGCGTACCCGAGGATACGCAGTATTTT.

The chain couples TRBV7-8 to TRBJ2-5; tentatively, D is TRBD2 (5 bases). From germline, CDR1 is SGHVS and CDR2 FQNEAQ. V shed 1 base and J shed 5 bases, with 14 bases lying between them. This CDR3 is built from 15 residues. Written as DNA, the CDR3 is TGTGCCAGCAGCTTAGTTGGCTCGGGGTCGGAGACCCAGTACTTC. It encodes CASSLVGSGSETQYF.